A selection of T cell receptor beta chains follows, all from one sample in a study of blood T cell repertoires in COVID-19. Here immunoSEQ multiplex PCR was the method, and the copy in TCRdb shows in-frame clones only, minus some. The repertoire holds 250,000 to 350,000 clones, with 89% as singletons. Sample: peripheral blood. Receptor source: a man aged 18-30 years who had recovered from COVID-19. Both conserved end residues are trimmed from each CDR3. Each record gives: clone size, V gene, CDR3 protein. A row's size may be missing; if present it is once, few, many or a size class.

NA	TRBV19	ASSFIAGGNNEQF
NA	TRBV10-3	AISETPPPTGKYEQY
NA	TRBV5-1	ASSLGGSYNEQF
NA	TRBV9	ASSAGTGVYEQY
once	TRBV6-5	ASSYGGTNYEQY
once	TRBV7-9	ASSHGQGWDEKLF
few	TRBV7-2	ASSFGGEAF
NA	TRBV5-4	ASSPAGTGGAVGYT
NA	TRBV9	ASSVTGGLNEQF
NA	TRBV5-3	ARSVTGANQPQH
NA	TRBV12-3/TRBV12-4	ASSPGIFGYT
NA	TRBV7-9	ASSKGVLNTGELF
NA	TRBV28	ASREGTSGRLSSYEQY
NA	TRBV12-3/TRBV12-4	ASSLAREQY
NA	TRBV6-6	ASSYPDQPQH